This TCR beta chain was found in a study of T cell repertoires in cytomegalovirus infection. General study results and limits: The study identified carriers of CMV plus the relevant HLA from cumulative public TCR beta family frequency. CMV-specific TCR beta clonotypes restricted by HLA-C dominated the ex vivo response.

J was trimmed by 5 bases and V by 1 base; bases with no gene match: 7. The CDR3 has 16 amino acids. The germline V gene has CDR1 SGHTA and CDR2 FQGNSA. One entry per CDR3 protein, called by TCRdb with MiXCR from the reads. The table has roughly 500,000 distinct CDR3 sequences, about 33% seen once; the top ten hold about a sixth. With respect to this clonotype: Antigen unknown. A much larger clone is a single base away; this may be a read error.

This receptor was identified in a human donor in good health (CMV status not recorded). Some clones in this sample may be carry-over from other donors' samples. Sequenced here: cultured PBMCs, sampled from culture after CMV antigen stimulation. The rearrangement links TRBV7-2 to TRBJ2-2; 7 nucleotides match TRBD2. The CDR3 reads CASSLEPRAGTGELFF. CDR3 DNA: TGTGCCAGCAGCTTAGAACCGAGAGCGGGAACCGGGGAGCTGTTTTTT.